The clone carrying this TCR beta chain was seen only a few times. The CDR3 is 16 residues long. Trimming removed 4 bases at V and 1 base at J, with 16 bases between. CDR1 is MNHEY and CDR2 is SVGAGI in the germline V gene. One entry per CDR3 protein, called by TCRdb with MiXCR from the 5' RACE reads. The sample gives 450,000 to 700,000 distinct CDR3 sequences, roughly 18% of which show up once; approximately 12% is in the top ten. The record originates from a study of T-cell memory formation after mild COVID-19. This sequence originates from an adult woman who had mild COVID-19 (a few samples of this study predate the infection). Cell type and time point are not known. The sequencing sample was made of PBMCs or a T cell subset sorted from them (not recorded which). The chain joins TRBV6-5 to TRBJ1-2; D remains unclear. The CDR3, as DNA: TGTGCCAGCAGTTGGGATGATCGGAGTGGTAACTATGGCTACACCTTC. Amino acids: CASSWDDRSGNYGYTF.